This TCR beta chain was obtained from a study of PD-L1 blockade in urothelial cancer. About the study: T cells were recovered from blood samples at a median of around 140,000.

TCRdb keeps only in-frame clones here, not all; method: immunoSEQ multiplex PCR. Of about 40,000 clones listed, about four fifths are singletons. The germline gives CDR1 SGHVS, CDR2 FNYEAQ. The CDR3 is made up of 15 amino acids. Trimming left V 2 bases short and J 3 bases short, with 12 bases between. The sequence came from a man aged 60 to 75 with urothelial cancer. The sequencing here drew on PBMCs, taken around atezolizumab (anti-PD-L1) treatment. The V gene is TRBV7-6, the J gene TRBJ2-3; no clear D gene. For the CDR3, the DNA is TGTGCCAGCAGCTTACTTAGTATCGGGACAGATACGCAGTATTTT. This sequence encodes CASSLLSIGTDTQYF.